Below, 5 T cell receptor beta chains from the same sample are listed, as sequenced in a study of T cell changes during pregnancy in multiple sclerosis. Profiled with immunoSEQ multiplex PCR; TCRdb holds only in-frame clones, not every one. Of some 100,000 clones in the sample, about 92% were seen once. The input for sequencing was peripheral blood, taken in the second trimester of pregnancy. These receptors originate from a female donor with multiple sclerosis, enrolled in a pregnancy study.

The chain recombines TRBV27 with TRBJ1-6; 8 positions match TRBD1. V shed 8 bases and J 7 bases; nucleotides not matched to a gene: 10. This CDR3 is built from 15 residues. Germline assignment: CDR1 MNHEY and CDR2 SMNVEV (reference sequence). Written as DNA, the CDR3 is TGTGCCAGCGGAAATCGACAGGGGCAGAATTCACCCCTCCACTTT. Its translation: CASGNRQGQNSPLHF.

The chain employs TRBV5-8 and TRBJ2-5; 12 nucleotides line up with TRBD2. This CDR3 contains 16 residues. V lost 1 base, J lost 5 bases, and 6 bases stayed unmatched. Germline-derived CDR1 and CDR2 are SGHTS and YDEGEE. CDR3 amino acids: CASSLLAGGLLETQYF. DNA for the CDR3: TGTGCCAGCAGCTTGCTAGCGGGGGGGCTGTTGGAGACCCAGTACTTC. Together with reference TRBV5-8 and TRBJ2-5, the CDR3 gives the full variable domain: EAGVTQSPTHLIKTRGQQATLRCSPISGHTSVYWYQQALGLGLQFLLWYDEGEERNRGNFPPRFSGRQFPNYSSELNVNALELEDSALYLCASSLLAGGLLETQYFGPGTRLLVL.

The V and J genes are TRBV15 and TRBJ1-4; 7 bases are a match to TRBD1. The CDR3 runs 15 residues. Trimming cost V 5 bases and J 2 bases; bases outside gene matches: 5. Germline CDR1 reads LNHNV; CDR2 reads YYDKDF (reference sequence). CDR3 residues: CATSGNRGTNEKLFF. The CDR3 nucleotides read TGTGCCACCAGCGGTAACAGGGGTACTAATGAAAAACTGTTTTTT.

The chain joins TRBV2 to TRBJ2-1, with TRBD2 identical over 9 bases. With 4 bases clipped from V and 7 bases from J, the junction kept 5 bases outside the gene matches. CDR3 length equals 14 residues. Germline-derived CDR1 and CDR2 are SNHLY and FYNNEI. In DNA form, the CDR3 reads TGTGCCAGCAGTGGTCTAGCGGGGAGGAATGAGCAGTTCTTC. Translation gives CASSGLAGRNEQFF.

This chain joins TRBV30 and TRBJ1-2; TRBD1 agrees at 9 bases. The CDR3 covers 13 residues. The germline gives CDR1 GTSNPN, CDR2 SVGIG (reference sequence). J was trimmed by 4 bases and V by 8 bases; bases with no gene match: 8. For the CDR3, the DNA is TGTGCCGGCACAACAGGGGGCGGCTATGGCTACACCTTC. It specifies CAGTTGGGYGYTF.